This note documents a single TCR beta chain sequence. Its antigen remains unknown. The data derive from a study of T-cell memory formation after mild COVID-19. TCRdb reanalysed the 5' RACE reads using MiXCR and keeps one entry per CDR3 protein. The profile shows 110,000 to 150,000 distinct CDR3 sequences, 14% of them singletons. Notes on the study in general: Later expanders leaned toward CD4+, whereas clones contracting from day 15 to 85 were balanced CD4/CD8.

The CDR3 is 17 amino acids. Germline V gene lookup returns CDR1 SGHNT and CDR2 YENEEA. V shed 4 bases, J shed 0 bases, and the junction held 9 bases outside the gene matches. The sample taken for sequencing was PBMCs or a T cell subset sorted from them (not recorded which). This receptor was obtained from an adult woman who had mild COVID-19 (a few samples of this study predate the infection). Cell type and time point are not known. The rearrangement links TRBV11-3 to TRBJ2-5, with TRBD2 matching over 9 bases. CDR3 sequence reads: CASSSHVVAGDQETQYF. The CDR3 DNA sequence: TGTGCCAGCAGCTCCCATGTGGTAGCGGGGGACCAAGAGACCCAGTACTTC. Looking up the rest from reference TRBV11-3 and TRBJ2-5 gives the full variable domain: EAGVVQSPRYKIIEKKQPVAFWCNPISGHNTLYWYLQNLGQGPELLIRYENEEAVDDSQLPKDRFSAERLKGVDSTLKIQPAELGDSAVYLCASSSHVVAGDQETQYFGPGTRLLVL.